The present T cell receptor (beta chain) was sequenced within a study of T cell repertoires in cytomegalovirus infection. Trimming shortened V by 2 bases and J by 5 bases, and 9 bases separated the two germline ends. CDR3 size: 14 residues. Germline V gene sequence: CDR1 SGHVS, CDR2 FQNEAQ. TCRdb re-called the reads with MiXCR, one entry per CDR3 protein. The sample includes approximately 600,000 distinct CDR3 sequences, approximately 40% of them seen just once. This clonotype has a handful of counts. Its antigen remains unidentified. The chain recombines TRBV7-8 with TRBJ2-2; perhaps D is TRBD1 or TRBD2 (6 bases each). The TCR comes from a human donor in good health (CMV status not recorded). Some clones in this sample may be carry-over from other donors' samples. The specimen comprised cultured PBMCs, sampled from culture after CMV antigen stimulation. CDR3 sequence (DNA): TGTGCCAGCAGCTTAAGGGGGGAAACCGGGGAGCTGTTTTTT. This encodes CASSLRGETGELFF.